The 28 T cell receptor beta chains given below trace back to one sample, sequenced in a study of blood T cell repertoires in COVID-19 (TCRdb year 2020). Receptor libraries were prepared by the immunoSEQ multiplex PCR assay. This immuneACCESS table, as held by TCRdb, lists in-frame sequences with V and J called but not all clones. Of the missing ones, under half trace to an unresolved V gene in checked studies; the others have no known cause. Here the sample has under 200,000 clones; 88% occur a single time. The top ten hold around 6% of the sample. Source material: peripheral blood. All receptors derive from a man aged 40-55 years with active or convalescent COVID-19.

This clone showed up just a few times. The chain joins TRBV28 to TRBJ1-5; 9 bases are shared with TRBD1. The V gene end was trimmed by 7 bases and the J gene end by 7 bases; junction bases not matched to a gene: 11. Germline CDR1 MDHEN, CDR2 SYDVKM. This CDR3 region has 15 residues. Here the CDR3 DNA reads TGTGCCAGCAAAATCGGGGACAGGGAAAGCCAGCCCCAGCATTTT. Amino acid sequence: CASKIGDRESQPQHF.

CDR3 DNA: TGTGCCAGCAGCCATCTCAATCAGCCCCAGCATTTT. Its protein is CASSHLNQPQHF. The gene calls are TRBV3-1 (or the pseudogene TRBV3-2) and TRBJ1-5; D is unclear. There are 12 residues in the CDR3. Deletions cut 3 bases from V and 3 bases from J, with 3 bases between. Germline values: CDR1 LGHDT, CDR2 YNNKEL (reference sequence).

This clone was recorded a few times. The rearrangement links TRBV28 to TRBJ2-2; D is uncertain. The CDR3 has 13 residues. Germline V gene data show CDR1 as MDHEN and CDR2 as SYDVKM. V gave up 3 bases and J gave up 6 bases, with 8 bases separating them. CDR3 sequence: CASSFTVSGELFF. CDR3 nucleotides: TGTGCCAGCAGTTTTACGGTTTCCGGGGAGCTGTTTTTT.

CDR3 coding DNA: TGTGCCTGGAGAGGGGGAGAGACCCAGTACTTC. This encodes CAWRGGETQYF. The V call is TRBV30, the J call TRBJ2-5; D is perhaps TRBD1 (6 bases). The germline CDR1 and CDR2 sequences are GTSNPN and SVGIG (reference sequence). The CDR3 contains 11 residues. V lost 3 bases and J lost 4, with 6 bases in between.

The genes are TRBV5-1 and TRBJ1-1, with D perhaps matching TRBD1 (6 bases). The CDR3 is 16 amino acids. V lost 4 bases and J lost 1, with 17 bases in between. Germline CDR1 reads SGHRS; CDR2 reads YFSETQ. The DNA for the CDR3 is TGCGCCAGCAGCGTAAATGGACAGCAAGCGAACACTGAAGCTTTCTTT. Encoded protein: CASSVNGQQANTEAFF.

In its sample, this clone was seen a few times. CDR3 protein: CASSPGLISTDTQYF. The CDR3 DNA reads as TGTGCCAGCAGCCCGGGACTTATTAGCACAGATACGCAGTATTTT. This chain connects TRBV7-8 to TRBJ2-3; D perhaps matches TRBD2 (6 bases). CDR1 is SGHVS and CDR2 is FQNEAQ in the germline V gene. The V end was cut by 5 bases, the J end by 0 bases, with 12 bases between. The CDR3 length is 15 residues.

The V call is TRBV28, the J call TRBJ2-7, with 8 bases identical to TRBD2. Germline V gene data show CDR1 as MDHEN and CDR2 as SYDVKM. The CDR3 is made up of 14 amino acids. Trimming took 5 bases from V and 3 from J; bases not matched to a gene: 6. CDR3: CASSKAGDLYEQYF. CDR3 DNA sequence: TGTGCCAGCAGTAAAGCGGGAGACCTCTACGAGCAGTACTTC.

The J gene is TRBJ1-6, the V gene TRBV7-9; 12 nucleotides line up with TRBD1. Germline CDR1 SEHNR, CDR2 FQNEAQ (reference sequence). V trimming: 0 bases; J trimming: 7 bases; junction bases outside the gene matches: 1. The CDR3 covers 16 residues. In DNA, the CDR3 is TGTGCCAGCAGCTTAGCGGGGACAGGGGGCAATTCACCCCTCCACTTT. Its protein product is CASSLAGTGGNSPLHF. The full variable domain, in which reference TRBV7-9 and TRBJ1-6 provide the parts outside the CDR3, is DTGVSQNPRHKITKRGQNVTFRCDPISEHNRLYWYRQTLGQGPEFLTYFQNEAQLEKSRLLSDRFSAERPKGSFSTLEIQRTEQGDSAMYLCASSLAGTGGNSPLHFGNGTRLTVT.

This clone was seen once. The chain carries TRBV27 and TRBJ1-1, with 8 positions matching TRBD1. This CDR3 region has 17 residues. Germline-derived CDR1 and CDR2 are MNHEY and SMNVEV (reference sequence). V lost 1 base, J lost 1 base, and 8 bases stayed unmatched. The CDR3 DNA reads as TGTGCCAGCAGTTTATTTTCGGCAGGGGGCCCGAACACTGAAGCTTTCTTT. It specifies CASSLFSAGGPNTEAFF.

The rearrangement uses TRBV9 and TRBJ1-6; TRBD1 agrees at 8 bases. J gave up 6 bases and V 0 bases, and 2 bases lay outside the gene matches. Looked up from germline, CDR1 is SGDLS and CDR2 is YYNGEE. CDR3 length: 15 residues. CDR3 in amino acids: CASSVGTGFNSPLHF. The CDR3 bases are TGTGCCAGCAGCGTAGGGACAGGGTTTAATTCACCCCTCCACTTT.

The rearrangement links TRBV18 to TRBJ2-1, with 7 bases matching TRBD2. Germline lookup yields CDR1 KGHSH and CDR2 LQKENI. The CDR3 extends over 15 amino acids. V was pared by 6 bases and J by 1 base, with 6 bases of the junction left unmatched. The CDR3 region is CASSLLATSYNEQFF. In DNA form, the CDR3 reads TGTGCCAGCTCCCTACTAGCGACATCCTACAATGAGCAGTTCTTC.

The chain links TRBV5-1 to TRBJ1-2; D is unresolved. V lost 0 bases to trimming and J lost 8 bases, with 14 bases between them. The CDR3 totals 14 residues. Germline V lookup: CDR1 SGHRS, CDR2 YFSETQ. The chain's CDR3 is CASSLEAGVVGYTF. The DNA of the CDR3 is TGCGCCAGCAGCTTGGAAGCAGGCGTCGTGGGCTACACCTTC.

This clone was counted a few times. The J gene is TRBJ1-2, the V gene TRBV5-8, with a weak D call TRBD1 (5 bases). The V gene's germline CDR1 is SGHTS and CDR2 YDEGEE. The CDR3 length is 13 residues. V dropped 1 base and J dropped 4 bases, with 8 bases sitting between them. The CDR3 DNA reads as TGTGCCAGCAGCTTGCAGGGAGGCTATGGCTACACCTTC. This codes for CASSLQGGYGYTF.

The chain carries TRBV5-4 and TRBJ2-1; TRBD2 aligns across 8 bases. This CDR3 region has 16 residues. Trimming at V came to 0 bases and at J to 4 bases, leaving 6 bases not matched to a gene. Germline V gives CDR1 SGHNT, CDR2 YYREEE (reference sequence). The CDR3: CASSLGRLARYNEQFF. The CDR3 DNA reads TGTGCCAGCAGCTTGGGGAGACTAGCGCGATACAATGAGCAGTTCTTC.

The rearrangement links TRBV9 to TRBJ2-2; 8 bases are a match to TRBD1. With V trimmed by 4 bases and J by 4 bases, 6 bases remained unmatched. Germline V lookup: CDR1 SGDLS, CDR2 YYNGEE. CDR3 length: 15 amino acids. This CDR3 is CASSSRTGGTGELFF. The CDR3 DNA reads TGTGCCAGCAGCTCACGAACAGGGGGCACCGGGGAGCTGTTTTTT.

The chain links TRBV7-2 to TRBJ2-7; 8 bases map to TRBD2. J was trimmed by 4 bases and V by 1 base; bases with no gene match: 9. Per the germline V gene, CDR1 is SGHTA and CDR2 is FQGNSA. This CDR3 is 16 amino acids long. The CDR3 DNA reads as TGTGCCAGCAGCTTAGGGGCTAGCGGGCTCGTATACGAGCAGTACTTC. This encodes CASSLGASGLVYEQYF. Combining the CDR3 with reference TRBV7-2 and TRBJ2-7 gives the whole variable domain GAGVSQSPSNKVTEKGKDVELRCDPISGHTALYWYRQSLGQGLEFLIYFQGNSAPDKSGLPSDRFSAERTGGSVSTLTIQRTQQEDSAVYLCASSLGASGLVYEQYFGPGTRLTVT.

This clone ranks as medium-sized. V is TRBV4-1 and J is TRBJ2-7; 10 positions match TRBD1. The CDR3 has 15 amino acids. Trimming took 4 bases from V and 3 from J; bases not matched to a gene: 6. Germline V lookup: CDR1 MGHRA, CDR2 YSYEKL. The CDR3 sequence is CASSPGQGGDYEQYF. CDR3 bases: TGCGCCAGCAGCCCCGGACAGGGGGGTGACTACGAGCAGTACTTC.

The chain has TRBV27 and TRBJ1-1; a weak D match, TRBD1 (5 bases). CDR1 is MNHEY, CDR2 SMNVEV, per germline (reference sequence). The CDR3 totals 14 residues. V dropped 6 bases and J dropped 4 bases, with 15 bases sitting between them. CDR3 DNA: TGTGCCAGCAGGTGGGGTCCGGGGGGCACTGAAGCTTTCTTT. It translates to CASRWGPGGTEAFF.

The rearrangement links TRBV5-4 to TRBJ2-1; D is ambiguous. This CDR3 has 16 amino acids. In germline, CDR1 is SGHNT, CDR2 YYREEE (reference sequence). Trimming shortened V by 0 bases and J by 8 bases, and 18 bases separated the two germline ends. CDR3 DNA sequence: TGTGCCAGCAGCTTGGTCACCACTTACCCTAACGATGAGCAGTTCTTC. It encodes CASSLVTTYPNDEQFF.

The gene calls are TRBV30 and TRBJ2-2; D possibly corresponds to TRBD1 (6 bases). Trimming took off 2 bases at V and 5 bases at J, with 12 bases between the two ends. The CDR3 is 14 amino acids. Germline CDR1 is GTSNPN and CDR2 is SVGIG (reference sequence). In nucleotides, the CDR3 is TGTGCCTGGAGTTATATACAGGGTACCGGGGAGCTGTTTTTT. Amino acids: CAWSYIQGTGELFF. The whole variable domain, remainder taken from reference TRBV30 and TRBJ2-2, is SQTIHQWPATLVQPVGSPLSLECTVEGTSNPNLYWYRQAAGRGLQLLFYSVGIGQISSEVPQNLSASRPQDRQFILSSKKLLLSDSGFYLCAWSYIQGTGELFFGEGSRLTVL.

This sequence joins TRBV2 and TRBJ2-1; 10 nucleotides line up with TRBD2. Losses at the gene ends were 6 bases for V and 8 bases for J; bases not matched to a gene: 10. The CDR3 runs 15 residues. Germline values: CDR1 SNHLY, CDR2 FYNNEI. The CDR3 nucleotides are TGTGCCAGCAGAGTGGGAGCGGGAGGGATATATGAGCAGTTCTTC. This sequence encodes CASRVGAGGIYEQFF. Drawing the rest from reference TRBV2 and TRBJ2-1, the complete variable domain is EPEVTQTPSHQVTQMGQEVILRCVPISNHLYFYWYRQILGQKVEFLVSFYNNEISEKSEIFDDQFSVERPDGSNFTLKIRSTKLEDSAMYFCASRVGAGGIYEQFFGPGTRLTVL.

The rearrangement uses TRBV28 and TRBJ1-4, with D tentatively TRBD1 (5 bases). V dropped 1 base and J dropped 7 bases, with 10 bases sitting between them. The CDR3 runs 14 residues. CDR1 is MDHEN, CDR2 SYDVKM, per germline. The CDR3 bases are TGTGCCAGCAGTTTATTCGGGAGGGGTGAAAAACTGTTTTTT. Amino acids: CASSLFGRGEKLFF.

The V and J genes are TRBV7-6 and TRBJ1-6; TRBD1 matches at 7 bases. V gave up 1 base and J gave up 7 bases; unmatched junction bases: 7. Germline assignment: CDR1 SGHVS and CDR2 FNYEAQ. The CDR3 runs 16 residues. The CDR3: CASSLVSAGGNSPLHF. The CDR3 DNA is TGTGCCAGCAGCTTAGTCTCTGCAGGGGGAAATTCACCCCTCCACTTT. Drawing the rest from reference TRBV7-6 and TRBJ1-6, the complete variable domain is GAGVSQSPRYKVTKRGQDVALRCDPISGHVSLYWYRQALGQGPEFLTYFNYEAQQDKSGLPNDRFSAERPEGSISTLTIQRTEQRDSAMYRCASSLVSAGGNSPLHFGNGTRLTVT.

This rearrangement joins TRBV4-2 to TRBJ2-3; TRBD2 matches at 8 bases. Trimming removed 1 base from V and 6 bases from J; junction bases left unmatched: 12. The CDR3 is made up of 17 amino acids. The V gene's germline CDR1 is LGHNA and CDR2 YNFKEQ. CDR3 in amino acids: CASSQVGRAGGSDTQYF. The CDR3 nucleotides read TGTGCCAGCAGCCAAGTCGGTCGCGCGGGAGGTTCCGATACGCAGTATTTT.

V gene TRBV30 combines with J gene TRBJ1-5; D perhaps matches TRBD1 (6 bases). The CDR3 length is 15 residues. The V and J ends lost 2 bases and 7 bases respectively, with 18 bases between them. Germline V gene sequence: CDR1 GTSNPN, CDR2 SVGIG (reference sequence). The CDR3, as DNA: TGTGCCTGGAGTCTCTGGGGTGGGGGCGGGCAGCCCCAGCATTTT. It is translated as CAWSLWGGGGQPQHF.

The count of this clone is one. The chain combines TRBV7-2 with TRBJ1-2; D is perhaps TRBD1 (5 bases). The V end lost 1 base, the J end lost 1 base, and 19 bases lay between the germline ends. The CDR3 runs 18 residues. Germline-derived CDR1 and CDR2 are SGHTA and FQGNSA. The CDR3 DNA follows: TGTGCCAGCAGCTTAGTGGGGCCAAACCCCAACCTTAACTATGGCTACACCTTC. Translating it yields CASSLVGPNPNLNYGYTF.

The chain joins TRBV12-2 to TRBJ1-2. TRBV12-2 is a pseudogene. This CDR3 comprises 14 residues. CDR3 bases: TGTGCAAGTCGCTTAGCGAGGGACTGGTTTAGCTACACCTTC. This encodes CASRLARDWFSYTF.

In its sample, this clone was seen a few times. The V call is TRBV5-1, the J call TRBJ1-1; a possible D gene is TRBD1 (6 bases). CDR3 length: 14 amino acids. V lost 2 bases, J lost 2 bases, and 10 bases lay in between. CDR1 SGHRS and CDR2 YFSETQ come from the germline V gene. CDR3 in amino acids: CASSLQGPNTEAFF. The CDR3 DNA follows: TGCGCCAGCAGCTTACAGGGCCCTAACACTGAAGCTTTCTTT.